The 14 T cell receptor beta chains reported below all come from one sample, sequenced in a study of blood T cell repertoires in COVID-19. TCRdb's copy holds only in-frame clones and misses some; the assay was immunoSEQ multiplex PCR. Here the sample spans around 130,000 clones, 90% being singletons. The specimen sequenced was peripheral blood. These TCRs come from a man aged 50-60 years with active COVID-19.

The rearrangement joins TRBV19 to TRBJ1-2; D may be TRBD1 (5 bases). Germline assignment: CDR1 LNHDA and CDR2 SQIVND (reference sequence). Trimming took 8 bases from V and 8 from J, leaving 12 bases between them. The CDR3 is 11 amino acids. The CDR3 bases are TGTGCCAGTTCTAGGGGTTTGGGCTACACCTTC. This sequence encodes CASSRGLGYTF.

The gene calls are TRBV6-5 and TRBJ2-2; TRBD1 is a possible D gene (6 bases). This CDR3 comprises 15 residues. The V gene lost 6 bases and the J gene lost 7 bases, with 18 bases spanning the gap. Per germline, CDR1 MNHEY and CDR2 SVGAGI. The CDR3 loop reads CASRSNTGFGGELFF. The DNA for the CDR3 is TGTGCCAGCAGATCTAATACAGGGTTTGGCGGGGAGCTGTTTTTT.

The chain combines TRBV29-1 with TRBJ2-7; D perhaps matches TRBD1 (6 bases). Germline V lookup: CDR1 SQVTM, CDR2 ANQGSEA. The CDR3 consists of 14 residues. The V gene lost 6 bases and the J gene lost 3 bases, with 18 bases spanning the gap. CDR3 region: CSVPSQGRDYEQYF. CDR3 bases: TGCAGCGTCCCGTCCCAGGGGAGAGACTACGAGCAGTACTTC.

This chain links TRBV29-1 with TRBJ1-2; D perhaps matches TRBD1 (6 bases). The CDR3 contains 13 residues. V lost 4 bases, J lost 6 bases, and 15 bases lay in between. CDR1 SQVTM and CDR2 ANQGSEA come from the germline V gene. The CDR3 reads CSVGLPQGNGYTF. DNA of the CDR3: TGCAGCGTTGGCCTGCCGCAGGGGAATGGCTACACCTTC.

The chain recombines TRBV19 with TRBJ1-5; D is ambiguous. This CDR3 contains 13 residues. V dropped 6 bases and J dropped 0 bases, with 6 bases sitting between them. Germline V gene lookup returns CDR1 LNHDA and CDR2 SQIVND (reference sequence). CDR3 residues: CASRIHSNQPQHF. The CDR3 DNA sequence: TGTGCCAGTAGGATACATAGCAATCAGCCCCAGCATTTT.

The genes are TRBV19 and TRBJ1-2, with D unresolved. Trimming cost V 3 bases and J 4 bases, with 15 bases left between them. From germline, CDR1 is LNHDA and CDR2 SQIVND (reference sequence). This CDR3 comprises 15 residues. In DNA form, the CDR3 reads TGTGCCAGTAGTATTGAGGGTCAAGGCCTCTATGGCTACACCTTC. Encoded protein: CASSIEGQGLYGYTF.

V is TRBV6-2 or TRBV6-3 and J is TRBJ2-7; possibly TRBD2 for D (5 bases). Deletions cut 5 bases from V and 3 bases from J, with 11 bases between. Germline lookup yields CDR1 MNHEY and CDR2 SVGEGT. This CDR3 contains 13 residues. In DNA form, the CDR3 reads TGTGCCAGCAGTAATACTAGACTCTACGAGCAGTACGTC. Translating it yields CASSNTRLYEQYV.

The CDR3 reads CASRLGKRETQYF. CDR3 coding DNA: TGTGCCAGTAGACTAGGGAAGAGGGAGACCCAGTACTTC. The gene calls are TRBV19 and TRBJ2-5; perhaps TRBD2 as D (5 bases). The V gene lost 6 bases and the J gene lost 5 bases, with 13 bases spanning the gap. Germline V lookup: CDR1 LNHDA, CDR2 SQIVND (reference sequence). CDR3 length equals 13 residues.

The chain joins TRBV11-2 to TRBJ1-2, with D perhaps TRBD1 (6 bases). The CDR3 spans 14 residues. Trimming left V 5 bases short and J 2 bases short, with 12 bases between. Per germline, CDR1 SGHAT and CDR2 FQNNGV. The CDR3 loop is CASSPRQENYGYTF. CDR3 coding DNA: TGTGCCAGCAGCCCGCGACAGGAGAACTATGGCTACACCTTC.

This chain links TRBV5-5 with TRBJ1-1, with D possibly matching TRBD1 (5 bases). In germline, CDR1 is SGHKS, CDR2 YYEKEE (reference sequence). The V end lost 3 bases, the J end lost 7 bases, and 13 bases lay between the germline ends. The CDR3 contains 13 residues. CDR3 bases: TGTGCCAGCAGCTATTGGACAACCGATGAAGCTTTCTTT. Translated, it gives CASSYWTTDEAFF.

This chain uses TRBV10-3 with TRBJ2-3, with 7 nucleotides matching TRBD2. Unmatched junction bases numbered 8, after V lost 3 bases and J lost 5 bases. Germline loops: CDR1 ENHRY, CDR2 SYGVKD. CDR3 size: 15 residues. CDR3 bases: TGTGCCATCAGTGATTGGGGGAGGGCCCTAGATACGCAGTATTTT. This translates into CAISDWGRALDTQYF.

The rearrangement uses TRBV7-9 and TRBJ2-5; 14 bases align to TRBD2. The germline gives CDR1 SEHNR, CDR2 FQNEAQ (reference sequence). Unmatched junction bases numbered 5, after V lost 1 base and J lost 4 bases. The CDR3 consists of 17 residues. CDR3 sequence: CASSLGLAGGSGETQYF. CDR3 DNA: TGTGCCAGCAGCTTAGGACTAGCGGGGGGGTCGGGAGAGACCCAGTACTTC.

The chain links TRBV7-6 to TRBJ2-1, with D perhaps TRBD2 (6 bases). V dropped 0 bases and J dropped 6 bases, with 12 bases sitting between them. The CDR3 consists of 15 residues. Germline CDR1 is SGHVS and CDR2 is FNYEAQ. CDR3 in DNA: TGTGCCAGCAGCTTAGCTGGAGGGCTGAGCAATGAGCAGTTCTTC. Protein sequence: CASSLAGGLSNEQFF.

The CDR3 spells CASSEGQGRSYGYTF. CDR3 in DNA: TGTGCCAGCAGTGAAGGGCAGGGTCGTTCCTATGGCTACACCTTC. The J gene is TRBJ1-2, the V gene TRBV2, with a weak D call TRBD1 (5 bases). Trimming took 1 base from V and 4 from J, leaving 13 bases between them. In germline, CDR1 is SNHLY, CDR2 FYNNEI. The CDR3 loop spans 15 amino acids.